The sequence of this T cell receptor beta chain was determined in a study of cytotoxic CD8 clonotypes in ibrutinib-treated CLL. Study-level information: Response material was collected after a median about 12 months of treatment, range 6 to 36. An average of around 250,000 productive templates and approximately 90,000 productive rearrangements was obtained per sample.

Measured with immunoSEQ multiplex PCR; TCRdb has only the in-frame clones, and not every one. This sample carries more than 300,000 clones, about 80% of them seen once, and the ten largest clones take about 6.7%. Overall study findings and caveats: T-cell clonality at baseline went above that of age-matched healthy donors and rose and fell with circulating CD8+ T-cell counts.

The CDR3 is 20 amino acids. About this clone itself: No antigen is known for it.

TCR beta libraries used about 2.2 micrograms of genomic DNA from cryopreserved PBMCs. This receptor was identified in a human donor with chronic lymphocytic leukemia. Material: PBMCs, obtained before ibrutinib treatment. The J gene is TRBJ2-6, the V gene TRBV21-1; the DNA was not compared with TRBD2, the D call given in the table. TRBV21-1 is designated a pseudogene. CDR3 amino acids: CASSTRLGTSGASGANVLTF. The CDR3 bases are TGTGCCAGCAGCACCCGGCTGGGGACTAGCGGGGCCTCTGGGGCCAACGTCCTGACTTTC.